These 31 T cell receptor beta chains share one sample of origin, sequenced in a study of spatial heterogeneity in lung cancer (dated by TCRdb to between 2018 and 2020). The time point label corresponds to: sample taken at primary tumor resection. For TCR sequencing, whole RNA was extracted from tumor and nontumor lung tissue, or from cryopreserved PBMC samples, and no cell sorting was done. The library was produced with 5' RACE. Sequenced on a NextSeq 500. TCRdb ran its own pipeline on the public reads, namely fastp trimming at Q25 and MiXCR clone calling, and kept in-frame beta chains. Merged by CDR3 protein, the rows form single entries marked with the most common genes and DNA. For this sample the table gives 3,000 to 4,500 distinct CDR3 sequences, of which around 18% were detected only once. In total, the top ten clones hold just over 70% of the sample. Sequencing was performed on PBMCs, taken at surgery. The receptors derive from a male donor with early-stage non-small cell lung cancer.

The CDR3 nucleotides read TGTGCCAGCAGCTTAGACGGGACAGGGTCCGGTTCACCCCTCCACTTT. It translates to CASSLDGTGSGSPLHF. The chain employs TRBV7-2 and TRBJ1-6, with 9 bases identical to TRBD1. Germline V gene data show CDR1 as SGHTA and CDR2 as FQGNSA. Trimming cost V 1 base and J 9 bases; bases outside gene matches: 7. CDR3 size: 16 residues.

The chain recombines TRBV6-6 with TRBJ2-2; D is unresolved. Germline CDR1 MNHNY, CDR2 SVGAGI (reference sequence). This CDR3 is built from 13 residues. With 6 bases removed from V and 2 bases from J, the gap between germline ends came to 7 bases. Here the CDR3 reads CASRSSNTGELFF. CDR3 coding DNA: TGTGCCAGCAGGTCTAGTAACACCGGGGAGCTGTTTTTT.

This clonotype is termed medium-sized (0.01 to 0.1%). The rearrangement joins TRBV7-2 to TRBJ2-2; no firm D call. Looked up from germline, CDR1 is SGHTA and CDR2 is FQGNSA. V shed 3 bases and J shed 1 base, with 6 bases lying between them. The CDR3 sequence is 14 residues long. In nucleotides, the CDR3 is TGTGCCAGCAGCTTTGTTGGGAACACCGGGGAGCTGTTTTTT. This codes for CASSFVGNTGELFF.

CDR3 sequence (DNA): TGTGCCAGCACCACAGGGCGGGGCACCGGGGAGCTGTTTTTT. It yields the protein CASTTGRGTGELFF. The gene calls are TRBV12-3 or TRBV12-4 and TRBJ2-2, with D perhaps assigned TRBD1 or TRBD2 (6 bases each). CDR3 length equals 14 residues. V was trimmed by 7 bases and J by 4 bases, leaving 13 bases between them.

This clonotype is labeled as medium-sized. V usage is TRBV20-1 and J usage is TRBJ2-7, with D maybe TRBD2 (5 bases). Germline-derived CDR1 and CDR2 are DFQATT and SNEGSKA (reference sequence). The CDR3 runs to 14 residues. The V and J ends lost 0 bases and 0 bases respectively, with 9 bases between them. The CDR3 loop is CSAREALASYEQYF. The DNA of the CDR3 is TGCAGTGCTAGAGAGGCCCTAGCCTCCTACGAGCAGTACTTC.

The gene calls are TRBV7-9 and TRBJ2-1; TRBD2 matches 7 bases. This CDR3 has 15 residues. Germline values: CDR1 SEHNR, CDR2 FQNEAQ (reference sequence). The trim removed 5 bases at V and 5 bases at J, leaving 9 bases unmatched. For the CDR3, the DNA is TGTGCCAGCAGCCCCCGCGGGAGCCCAAACAATGAGCAGTTCTTC. Protein sequence: CASSPRGSPNNEQFF.

The gene calls are TRBV21-1 and TRBJ2-2; no check of the table's D call, TRBD2, against the DNA was made. TRBV21-1 is deemed a pseudogene. The CDR3 has 13 residues. CDR3 DNA sequence: TGTGCCAGCAGCAAAGCTGGAGGGGGGGAGCTGTTTTTT. Its translation: CASSKAGGGELFF.

This clonotype occurred a few times. The rearrangement uses TRBV7-2 and TRBJ1-1; TRBD1 might be the D (5 bases). The germline gives CDR1 SGHTA, CDR2 FQGNSA. This CDR3 is built from 13 residues. V was trimmed by 5 bases and J by 8 bases, leaving 15 bases between them. The CDR3 protein is CASSTRLTEEAFF. The CDR3 bases are TGTGCCAGCAGCACTCGGTTGACAGAAGAAGCTTTCTTT.

This clonotype was seen only a few times. The chain links TRBV7-3 to TRBJ1-1, with D maybe TRBD1 (5 bases). Trimming pared 1 base from V and 8 bases from J, leaving 11 bases between. CDR1 and CDR2 from the germline V gene are SGHTA and FQGTGA. CDR3 length: 13 residues. The CDR3 DNA follows: TGTGCCAGCAGCTTAAGGGACGGGAAGGAAGCTTTCTTT. It encodes CASSLRDGKEAFF.

This clonotype came up a few times. The genes are TRBV28 and TRBJ1-6; D remains ambiguous. The CDR3 length is 12 residues. Germline V gene lookup returns CDR1 MDHEN and CDR2 SYDVKM. V was cut by 5 bases and J by 8 bases, with 7 bases left in between. The CDR3 sequence is CASSAPHSPLHF. The CDR3 DNA is TGTGCCAGCAGTGCCCCTCATTCACCCCTCCACTTT.

The gene calls are TRBV6-6 and TRBJ2-5, with D unresolved. This CDR3 has 12 amino acids. CDR1 is MNHNY and CDR2 is SVGAGI in the germline V gene (reference sequence). Trimming removed 2 bases at V and 3 bases at J, with 4 bases between. The CDR3 bases are TGTGCCAGCAGTTACGAGGAAGAGACCCAGTACTTC. Its translation is CASSYEEETQYF.

This clonotype has a handful of counts. The chain links TRBV7-9 to TRBJ2-3; a possible D gene is TRBD1 (6 bases). The CDR3 length is 12 residues. Germline lookup yields CDR1 SEHNR and CDR2 FQNEAQ (reference sequence). V was clipped by 3 bases and J by 5 bases, with 6 bases between them. As DNA, the CDR3 is TGTGCCAGCAGCTTGACAGGAGATACGCAGTATTTT. Translating gives CASSLTGDTQYF.

This clonotype was counted only a few times. The chain links TRBV7-9 to TRBJ2-1; no clear D. Trimming left V 1 base short and J 0 bases short, with 10 bases between. CDR1 is SEHNR and CDR2 is FQNEAQ in the germline V gene (reference sequence). CDR3 length equals 16 residues. The CDR3 spells CASSLVLASSYNEQFF. In nucleotides, the CDR3 is TGTGCCAGCAGCTTAGTTTTGGCCAGCTCCTACAATGAGCAGTTCTTC.

This clonotype is termed medium-sized (0.01 to 0.1%). The V call is TRBV29-1, the J call TRBJ2-2; no clear D. With 4 bases removed from V and 4 bases from J, the gap between germline ends came to 10 bases. The CDR3 has 13 amino acids. Germline V gene sequence: CDR1 SQVTM, CDR2 ANQGSEA. In DNA, the CDR3 is TGCAGCGTTGCCGGGCCTTTCACCGGGGAGCTGTTTTTT. It yields the protein CSVAGPFTGELFF.

The chain carries TRBV12-5 and TRBJ2-6; D is undetermined. The CDR3 contains 13 residues. V was clipped by 6 bases and J by 0 bases, with 3 bases between them. In germline, CDR1 is LGHNT, CDR2 FRNRAP. The CDR3 sequence is CASGRSGANVLTF. The CDR3 bases are TGTGCTAGTGGCCGCTCTGGGGCCAACGTCCTGACTTTC. Using reference TRBV12-5 and TRBJ2-6 for the parts outside the CDR3, the full variable domain is DARVTQTPRHKVTEMGQEVTMRCQPILGHNTVFWYRQTMMQGLELLAYFRNRAPLDDSGMPKDRFSAEMPDATLATLKIQPSEPRDSAVYFCASGRSGANVLTFGAGSRLTVL.

This clonotype was seen a few times. V is TRBV28 and J is TRBJ1-3; 11 bases match TRBD1. Per germline, CDR1 MDHEN and CDR2 SYDVKM. Trimming removed 9 bases from V and 3 bases from J; junction bases left unmatched: 7. CDR3 length: 15 amino acids. The CDR3 DNA is TGTGCCAGTGCCCCGGGACAGGGGGGTGGAAACACCATATATTTT. Protein sequence: CASAPGQGGGNTIYF.

This clonotype was found many times. The chain employs TRBV29-1 and TRBJ2-7, with D possibly matching TRBD1 (5 bases). This CDR3 region has 14 residues. The V end was cut by 1 base, the J end by 6 bases, with 16 bases between. CDR1 and CDR2 (germline): SQVTM, ANQGSEA. CDR3 coding DNA: TGCAGCGTTGAAGGTTTAGGGGTGGTGGGCGAGCAGTACTTC. This gives the protein CSVEGLGVVGEQYF.

This clonotype has at least ten counts. The chain is built from TRBV5-5 and TRBJ2-7; D gene uncertain. CDR1 and CDR2 from the germline V gene are SGHKS and YYEKEE (reference sequence). CDR3 length equals 12 residues. V was cut by 1 base and J by 2 bases, with 4 bases left in between. CDR3 residues: CASSLTTYEQYF. DNA for the CDR3: TGTGCCAGCAGCTTGACAACCTACGAGCAGTACTTC.

There are a few counts of this clonotype. J is TRBJ2-3 and V is TRBV19; 9 bases match TRBD1. The V gene's germline CDR1 is LNHDA and CDR2 SQIVND (reference sequence). J was trimmed by 1 base and V by 5 bases; bases with no gene match: 7. The CDR3 spans 16 residues. The CDR3 here is CASSGTGRSGTDTQYF. CDR3 nucleotide sequence: TGTGCCAGTAGTGGGACAGGGAGATCGGGCACAGATACGCAGTATTTT.

This clonotype came up a few times. The chain uses TRBV12-3 or TRBV12-4 and TRBJ1-6; perhaps TRBD1 as D (6 bases). V was pared by 6 bases and J by 10 bases, with 10 bases between. The CDR3 has 12 residues. The CDR3 nucleotides read TGTGCCAGCAGATTGGGGGGCTCACCCCTCCACTTT. It specifies CASRLGGSPLHF.

In its sample, this clonotype was seen a few times. This rearrangement joins TRBV11-1 to TRBJ2-1; D not certain. With 3 bases removed from V and 6 bases from J, the gap between germline ends came to 9 bases. The CDR3 sequence is 13 residues long. The germline gives CDR1 SGHAT, CDR2 FQDESV (reference sequence). Here the CDR3 reads CASSFRASNEQFF. The CDR3 bases are TGTGCCAGCAGCTTCCGGGCATCCAATGAGCAGTTCTTC.

In its sample, this clonotype is medium-sized. The rearrangement links TRBV5-1 to TRBJ1-2; D possibly corresponds to TRBD1 (5 bases). Germline-derived CDR1 and CDR2 are SGHRS and YFSETQ. With 0 bases removed from V and 8 bases from J, the gap between germline ends came to 11 bases. The CDR3 runs to 13 residues. CDR3 coding DNA: TGCGCCAGCAGCTTGGGCCAGGGCTTCGGCTACACCTTC. Residues: CASSLGQGFGYTF.

In its sample, this clonotype ranks as medium-sized (0.01 to 0.1%). The chain uses TRBV2 and TRBJ2-7, with 7 bases lining up with TRBD1. The V and J ends lost 6 bases and 3 bases, in that order; junction bases with no gene match: 11. The CDR3 is 15 amino acids. Germline V lookup: CDR1 SNHLY, CDR2 FYNNEI. The CDR3 DNA reads as TGTGCCAGCAGCCGCACAGGGACAGAGAACTACGAGCAGTACTTC. Translated, it gives CASSRTGTENYEQYF.

In this sample, this clonotype is medium-sized. The chain employs TRBV20-1 and TRBJ1-1, with D unresolved. Per germline, CDR1 DFQATT and CDR2 SNEGSKA (reference sequence). Deletions cut 0 bases from V and 5 bases from J, with 19 bases between. The CDR3 loop spans 16 amino acids. CDR3 DNA: TGCAGTGCTAGAGACCCAATCCAGGAACTTTGGACTGAAGCTTTCTTT. Translating it yields CSARDPIQELWTEAFF.

This clonotype was observed many times. The V and J genes are TRBV29-1 and TRBJ1-2; no definite D call. CDR1 is SQVTM, CDR2 ANQGSEA, per germline. The CDR3 covers 12 residues. The V end was cut by 3 bases, the J end by 1 base, with 6 bases between. The CDR3 nucleotides are TGCAGCGTTGAGACGGTTAACTATGGCTACACCTTC. Translated, it gives CSVETVNYGYTF.

The chain employs TRBV5-1 and TRBJ2-3, with D hard to call. CDR3 length: 13 residues. The germline V and J ends were trimmed by 4 bases and 2 bases, with 8 bases remaining between them. CDR1 is SGHRS, CDR2 YFSETQ, per germline. This CDR3 reads CASSATNTDTQYF. Here the CDR3 DNA reads TGCGCCAGCAGCGCCACTAACACAGATACGCAGTATTTT.

Ten or more counts support this clonotype. This chain uses TRBV15 with TRBJ2-5; D remains unclear. Germline CDR1 reads LNHNV; CDR2 reads YYDKDF (reference sequence). Trimming shortened V by 0 bases and J by 2 bases, and 7 bases separated the two germline ends. The CDR3 spans 14 residues. The CDR3 DNA sequence: TGTGCCACCAGCAGAGATAATAGACAAGAGACCCAGTACTTC. Translating it yields CATSRDNRQETQYF.

A single count supports this clonotype. V is TRBV7-3 and J is TRBJ2-1; TRBD2 matches at 9 bases. CDR3 length equals 15 residues. V gave up 2 bases and J gave up 7 bases; unmatched junction bases: 6. Germline CDR1 and CDR2: SGHTA and FQGTGA. The CDR3 reads CASSLSLAGWNEQFF. CDR3 DNA sequence: TGTGCCAGCAGCTTATCACTAGCGGGTTGGAATGAGCAGTTCTTC.

This clonotype showed up many times. V is TRBV7-3 and J is TRBJ2-1; a possible D gene is TRBD2 (5 bases). Germline values: CDR1 SGHTA, CDR2 FQGTGA. Trimming left V 5 bases short and J 3 bases short, with 11 bases between. The CDR3 consists of 14 residues. CDR3 bases: TGTGCCAGCAGCCGAAGCCGGGACTACAATGAGCAGTTCTTC. Translated, it gives CASSRSRDYNEQFF.

The table lists this clonotype with many counts. The J gene is TRBJ1-1, the V gene TRBV29-1; D is perhaps TRBD1 (6 bases). CDR3 size: 14 residues. The V end was cut by 7 bases, the J end by 4 bases, with 19 bases between. Germline V gene lookup returns CDR1 SQVTM and CDR2 ANQGSEA. The CDR3 DNA reads as TGCAGCGCCGAGGGGGGGGCGCCGGGCACTGAAGCTTTCTTT. Amino acids: CSAEGGAPGTEAFF.

This clonotype is labeled medium-sized (0.01 to 0.1%). The chain is built from TRBV6-5 and TRBJ1-2, with no clear D. V gave up 4 bases and J gave up 6 bases, with 9 bases separating them. Germline V lookup: CDR1 MNHEY, CDR2 SVGAGI. The CDR3 runs to 12 residues. The DNA of the CDR3 is TGTGCCAGCAGTTCGGGCGGCGATGGCTACACCTTC. Residues: CASSSGGDGYTF.